This T cell receptor (beta chain) was documented in a study of graft-versus-host responses after intestinal transplantation. Study in general: Multivisceral, liver-intestinal, or isolated intestinal transplants were given to recipients. Findings and limits, study-wide: The authors found GvH clones in recipient marrow, some appearing first in ileum or blood. HvG clone declines early post-transplant were associated with peak circulating GvH levels.

Notes on this clone: What it binds is not known.

V shed 7 bases and J shed 4 bases, with 19 bases lying between them. The germline V gene encodes CDR1 SGHTA and CDR2 FQGNSA. The CDR3 runs to 15 residues. Using immunoSEQ multiplex PCR, the repertoire was profiled, and TCRdb retains in-frame clones only, with some absent. There are tens of thousands of clones in the sample; around 96% occur only once, and under 0.3% lies in the top ten. The sample was unstimulated CD8+ T cells sorted from spleen or lymph node cells, taken before transplant. This receptor was obtained from a human donor who was the organ donor for an intestinal transplant. This chain connects TRBV7-2 to TRBJ1-2, with a tentative D call TRBD1 (6 bases). DNA of the CDR3: TGTGCCAGCACCTCGTATACAGGGTCGGGCTATGGCTACACCTTC. Translated, it gives CASTSYTGSGYGYTF.